This TCR beta chain stems from a study of identifying expanded T cells in peripheral blood. In regard to this clone: The antigen remains undetermined.

The assay was immunoSEQ multiplex PCR, and TCRdb's table has in-frame clones only and misses some. Of about 100,000 clones in the sample, about 83% are singletons; the top ten hold 17%. The ends lost 3 bases at V and 7 bases at J; junction bases unmatched: 10. The CDR3 covers 16 residues. In germline, CDR1 is MGHRA, CDR2 YSYEKL. The study's findings and limits: Differentially abundant clones: about 1.3 between replicates, approximately 16 at 2 to 3 weeks, under 25 at four. Clone count variance between approximately two-week samples rose with total template count.

Collection occurred without any documented infections or immune events in donors. Sample: blood. This TCR came from a person between 18 and 75 years old in good health. The rearrangement links TRBV4-1 to TRBJ1-5; 9 bases match TRBD1. The CDR3 DNA follows: TGCGCCAGCAGCCAGGGGACAGGGAGGTTTCTCCAGCCCCAGCATTTT. It yields the protein CASSQGTGRFLQPQHF.